This TCR beta chain was sequenced for a study of regulatory T cells in long-lasting Graves disease. Study summary: Antithyroid drug exposure in newly diagnosed Graves' patients had lasted under 3 months.

This clonotype appeared a few times. With iRepertoire HTBI primers and Arm-PCR of CDR3 regions, TCR beta libraries were built. TCRdb used MiXCR to reprocess the multiplex PCR reads, holding one entry per CDR3 protein. The sample lists some 500,000 distinct CDR3 sequences; roughly 15% were seen once. Time point meaning: newly diagnosed GD, antithyroid drugs for less than 3 months. After RNA was extracted from PBMCs, the TCR library was made from it. Germline values: CDR1 SGHRS, CDR2 YFSETQ. Trimming at V came to 4 bases and at J to 11 bases, leaving 4 bases not matched to a gene. This CDR3 comprises 13 residues. This same sample was also taken into another study, of T cells in Graves' hyperthyroidism and ophthalmopathy.

This sequence joins TRBV5-1 and TRBJ1-6, with TRBD1 matching over 9 bases. The TCR originated in a woman aged 40-60 years with Graves disease. Sequencing was performed on peripheral blood mononuclear cells (PBMCs), taken at new diagnosis, from a patient treated with antithyroid drugs. In DNA form, the CDR3 reads TGCGCCAGCAGCCAGGACAGGGGAGCACCCCTCCACTTT. It encodes CASSQDRGAPLHF.